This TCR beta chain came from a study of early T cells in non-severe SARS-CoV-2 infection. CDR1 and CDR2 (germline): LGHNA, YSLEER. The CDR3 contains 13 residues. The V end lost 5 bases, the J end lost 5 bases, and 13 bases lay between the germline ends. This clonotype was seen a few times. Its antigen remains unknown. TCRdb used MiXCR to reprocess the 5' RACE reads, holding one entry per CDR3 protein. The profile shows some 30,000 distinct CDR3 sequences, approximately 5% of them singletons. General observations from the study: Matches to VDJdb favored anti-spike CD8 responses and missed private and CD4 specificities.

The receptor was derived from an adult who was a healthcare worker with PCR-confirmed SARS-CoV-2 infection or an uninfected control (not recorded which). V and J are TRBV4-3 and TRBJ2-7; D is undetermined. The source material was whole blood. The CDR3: CASSKSMWNEQYF. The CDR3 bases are TGCGCCAGCAGCAAATCCATGTGGAACGAGCAGTACTTC.